The rows below give T cell receptor beta chains drawn from one sample of a study of shared clonotypes between healthy human individuals. Assay: immunoSEQ multiplex PCR; the TCRdb copy retains only in-frame clones and omits some. There are some 100,000 clones in the sample; over 65% occur only once, and roughly 24% lies in the top ten. The specimen was memory CD8+ T cells sorted from blood. Receptors originate from a woman in her 30s in good health. Both conserved end residues are part of each CDR3. Each record gives: D gene, clone size, J gene, V gene, CDR3 DNA, CDR3 protein. D genes are given only for firm matches. Size is omitted from some rows. Given values are once, few, many or a class for expanded clones.

>TRBD1|.|TRBJ2-7|TRBV29-1
TGCAGCGCCCGGGACAGGGAGGCCGGCGAGCAGTACTTC
CSARDREAGEQYF
>TRBD1|.|TRBJ1-1|TRBV13
TGTGCCAGCAGTGCTAAACCAACAGGGGGCACTGAAGCTTTCTTT
CASSAKPTGGTEAFF
>TRBD1|.|TRBJ1-5|TRBV19
TGTGCCAGTAGTTGGGGACAGGGGCGCAATCAGCCCCAGCATTTT
CASSWGQGRNQPQHF
>TRBD2|once|TRBJ2-7|TRBV10-3
TGTGCCATCAGTGTTAGAGCGGGAGTTCTCTACGAGCAGTACTTC
CAISVRAGVLYEQYF
>.|.|TRBJ2-2|TRBV9
TGTGCCAGCAGCTCGCGATGGCAGACCGGGGAGCTGTTTTTT
CASSSRWQTGELFF
>.|once|TRBJ1-2|TRBV4-1
TGCGCCAGCAGCCAAGACCCCCACGACGGCTATGGCTACACCTTC
CASSQDPHDGYGYTF
>.|.|TRBJ2-7|TRBV27
TGTGCCAGCAGTTTATCGTTTCCCCACGAGCAGTACTTT
CASSLSFPHEQYF
>.|.|TRBJ2-7|TRBV25-1
TGTGCCAGCAGTGGCCTGGGTTCGACAGTTAATTCCTACGAGCAGTACTTC
CASSGLGSTVNSYEQYF
>.|few|TRBJ1-1|TRBV6-1
TGTGCCAGCAGTGAGCGGGAGGAGGGGGGCACTGAAGCTTTCTTT
CASSEREEGGTEAFF
>.|.|TRBJ2-7|TRBV5-6
TGTGCCAGCAGCTATCACGGGTCCTACGAGCAGTACTTC
CASSYHGSYEQYF
>.|.|TRBJ1-3|TRBV29-1
TGCAGCGTGGACCCAATTTCGACTGGAAACACCATATATTTT
CSVDPISTGNTIYF
>TRBD1|.|TRBJ1-4|TRBV7-9
TGTGCCAGCAGCTCGGACAGGGTCAATGAAAAACTGTTTTTT
CASSSDRVNEKLFF
>.|.|TRBJ1-1|TRBV27
TGTGCCAGCAGTTCACAGGGAGGCCCTGAAGCTTTCTTT
CASSSQGGPEAFF
>.|once|TRBJ2-5|TRBV11-2
TGTGCCAGCAGCTTATTCTGGACCCCCCTGAGGGCCCAGTACTTC
CASSLFWTPLRAQYF
>.|few|TRBJ1-5|TRBV19
TGTGCCAGTACCTCACTAGAATATAGCAATCAGCCCCAGCATTTT
CASTSLEYSNQPQHF
>.|.|TRBJ2-7|TRBV5-1
TGCGCCAGCAGCCCCGGACACTACTACGAGCAGTACTTC
CASSPGHYYEQYF
>TRBD1|few|TRBJ2-5|TRBV25-1
TGTGCCAGCAGTGCAGCCCTCACAGGGGACCAAGAGACCCAGTACTTC
CASSAALTGDQETQYF
>.|once|TRBJ2-1|TRBV7-2
TGTGCCAGCAGCCCTCGTGGCTACAATGAGCAGTTCTTC
CASSPRGYNEQFF
>.|few|TRBJ2-2|TRBV7-3
TGTGCCAGCAGCTTCTCGAGCACCGGGGAGCTGTTTTTT
CASSFSSTGELFF
>TRBD2|many|TRBJ2-7|TRBV27
TGTGCCAGTCGCGGGAGTCCCTACGAGCAGTACTTC
CASRGSPYEQYF
>TRBD2|.|TRBJ2-2|TRBV4-1
TGCGCCAGCAGCCATCTCCCCTTCCGCCTAGCTAGCGGGAGGGGTATGACCGGGGAGCTGTTTTTT
CASSHLPFRLASGRGMTGELFF